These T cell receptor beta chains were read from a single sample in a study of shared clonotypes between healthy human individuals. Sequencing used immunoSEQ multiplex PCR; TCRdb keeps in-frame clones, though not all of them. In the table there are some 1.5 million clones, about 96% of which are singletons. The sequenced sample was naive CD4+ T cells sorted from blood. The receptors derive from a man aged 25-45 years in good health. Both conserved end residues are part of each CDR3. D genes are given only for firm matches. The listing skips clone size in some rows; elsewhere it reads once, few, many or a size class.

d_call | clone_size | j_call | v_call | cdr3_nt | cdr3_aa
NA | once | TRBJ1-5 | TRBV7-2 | TGTGCCAGCAGTCTTTATCGGACTGAGAGCTATAGCAATCAGCCCCAGCATTTT | CASSLYRTESYSNQPQHF
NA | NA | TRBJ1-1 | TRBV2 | TGTGCCAGCAGTAGCTCAGCGGGGAACACTGAAGCTTTCTTT | CASSSSAGNTEAFF
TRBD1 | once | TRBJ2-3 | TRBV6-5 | TGTGCCAGCAGACGACAGGGACCTAGCACAGATACGCAGTATTTT | CASRRQGPSTDTQYF
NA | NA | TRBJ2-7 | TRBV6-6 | TGTGCCAGCAGTTACCTCAGCACCATTGTCTCCTACGAGCAGTACTTC | CASSYLSTIVSYEQYF
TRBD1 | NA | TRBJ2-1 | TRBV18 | TGTGCCAGCTCACCCGGGACAGGGGGCGGTGAGCAGTTCTTC | CASSPGTGGGEQFF
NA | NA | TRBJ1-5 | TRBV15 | TGTGCCACCAGCAGAGTACCAGCCGGGGGCAATCAGCCCCAGCATTTT | CATSRVPAGGNQPQHF
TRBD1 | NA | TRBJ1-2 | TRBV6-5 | TGTGCCAGCAGTTACCGAAAAGACAGGGGGCCTGATGGCTACACCTTC | CASSYRKDRGPDGYTF
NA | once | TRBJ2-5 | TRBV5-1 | TGCGCCAGCAGCTTAACGGCAGGGAAAGGCTGGGAGACCCAGTACTTC | CASSLTAGKGWETQYF
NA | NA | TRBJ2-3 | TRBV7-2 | TGTGCCAGCAGCTTCTCCAGCCCTAGCACAGATACGCAGTATTTT | CASSFSSPSTDTQYF
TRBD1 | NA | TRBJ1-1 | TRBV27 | TGTGCCAGCAGTTTACGACAGGGGAGTACTGAAGCTTTCTTT | CASSLRQGSTEAFF
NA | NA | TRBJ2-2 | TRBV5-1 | TGCGCCAGCAGCTTGGAGATAGTGACCGGGGAGCTGTTTTTT | CASSLEIVTGELFF
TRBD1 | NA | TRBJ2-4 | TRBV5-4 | TGTGCCAGCAGCCATAGACAGGGCGGCAAAAACATTCAGTACTTC | CASSHRQGGKNIQYF
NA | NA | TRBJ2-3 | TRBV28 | TGTGCCAGCAGTTTTCTCTTAGGTACGCAGTATTTT | CASSFLLGTQYF
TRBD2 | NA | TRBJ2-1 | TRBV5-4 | TGTGCCAGCAGCCGACGGGAGGGCCTAAACAATGAGCAGTTCTTC | CASSRREGLNNEQFF
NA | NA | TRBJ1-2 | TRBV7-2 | TGTGCCAGCAGTACACTGGGGGGCCGGGGCTATGGCTACACCTTC | CASSTLGGRGYGYTF
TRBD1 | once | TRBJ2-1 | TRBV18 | TGTGCCAGCTCACCACACCAGGGGGACACCGAGCAGTTCTTC | CASSPHQGDTEQFF
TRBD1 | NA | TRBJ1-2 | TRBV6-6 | TGTGCCAGCGTGAGGACAGGCTATGGCTACACCTTC | CASVRTGYGYTF
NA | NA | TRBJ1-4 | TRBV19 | TGTGCCACTACAGGGACCCCTCCAACTAATGAAAAACTGTTTTTT | CATTGTPPTNEKLFF
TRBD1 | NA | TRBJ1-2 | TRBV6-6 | TGTGCCAGCACCAGGGACAGTTTGCAAGGCTACACCTTC | CASTRDSLQGYTF
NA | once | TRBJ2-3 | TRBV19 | TGTGCCACCTCCCAGGCAGGGCTTAGCACAGATACGCAGTATTTT | CATSQAGLSTDTQYF
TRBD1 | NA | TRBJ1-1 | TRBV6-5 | TGTGCCAGCAGTTCGGACAGGGGGCCTATGAACACTGAAGCTTTCTTT | CASSSDRGPMNTEAFF
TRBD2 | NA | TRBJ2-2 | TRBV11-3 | TGTGCCAGCAGCTGGACTAGCTTCGGCGGGGAGCTGTTTTTT | CASSWTSFGGELFF
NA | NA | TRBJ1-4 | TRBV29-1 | TGCAGCGCTTGGGGGGGGAATGAAAAACTGTTTTTT | CSAWGGNEKLFF
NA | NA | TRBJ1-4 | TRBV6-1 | TGTGCCAGCAGTGTCGCAGGGGTTCTAGATGAAAAACTGTTTTTT | CASSVAGVLDEKLFF
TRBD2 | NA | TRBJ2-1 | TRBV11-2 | TGTGCCAGCAGCTTATACCCACTAGCGGGTTTAAACAATGAGCAGTTCTTC | CASSLYPLAGLNNEQFF
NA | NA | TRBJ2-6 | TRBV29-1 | TGCAGCGTTGAAGAGGGCAGAACAGAATCTGGGGCCAACGTCCTGACTTTC | CSVEEGRTESGANVLTF
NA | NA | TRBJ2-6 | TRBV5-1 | TGCGCCAGCAGCGACCGGGAACCCTCTGGGGCCAACGTCCTGACTTTC | CASSDREPSGANVLTF
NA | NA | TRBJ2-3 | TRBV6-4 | TGTGCCAGCGGTACGGGAGATACGCAGTATTTT | CASGTGDTQYF
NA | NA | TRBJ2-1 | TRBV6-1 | TGTGCCAGCAGTGAAGCGGGAAATGAGCAGTTCTTC | CASSEAGNEQFF
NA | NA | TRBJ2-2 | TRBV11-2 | TGTGCCAGCTCAACAGGGCGGGGGACCGGGGAGCTGTTTTTT | CASSTGRGTGELFF
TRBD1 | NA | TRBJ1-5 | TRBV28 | TGTGCCAGCAGACCCATGACAGGGGCTGGCCAGCCCCAGCATTTT | CASRPMTGAGQPQHF
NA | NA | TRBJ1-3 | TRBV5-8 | TGTGCCAGCAGCTTAGATAGGTCGTCTGGAAACACCATATATTTT | CASSLDRSSGNTIYF
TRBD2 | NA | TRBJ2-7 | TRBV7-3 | TGTGCCAGCAGCTCCCTATACCCGACTAGCGGGATGGGCGAGCAGTACTTC | CASSSLYPTSGMGEQYF
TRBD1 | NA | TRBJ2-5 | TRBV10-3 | TGTGCCATCAGATTGGGACAGGCCGAAGAGACCCAGTACTTC | CAIRLGQAEETQYF
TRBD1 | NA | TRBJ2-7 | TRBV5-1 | TGCGCCAGCAGCTCGGGACAGGGCCGGACCTACGAGCAGTACTTC | CASSSGQGRTYEQYF
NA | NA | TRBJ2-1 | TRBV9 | TGTGCCAGCACGAGCGGACAGAGCTCCTACAATGAGCAGTTCTTC | CASTSGQSSYNEQFF
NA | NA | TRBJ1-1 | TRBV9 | TGTGCCAGCAGCGTAGTCGACAGCAACACTGAAGCTTTCTTT | CASSVVDSNTEAFF
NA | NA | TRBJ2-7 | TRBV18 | TGTGCCAGCCCCACCGGGAGCTACGAGCAGTACTTC | CASPTGSYEQYF
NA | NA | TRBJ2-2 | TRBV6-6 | TGTGCCAGCAGTTCCCTAATCACAGGTCACGGGGAGCTGTTTTTT | CASSSLITGHGELFF
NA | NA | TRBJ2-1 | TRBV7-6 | TGTGCCAGCAGCTTACGCAGGGGGGATGAGCAGTTCTTC | CASSLRRGDEQFF
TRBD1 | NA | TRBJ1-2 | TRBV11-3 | TGTGCCAGCAGCTTGCGACAGGGGAGTGGCTACACCTTC | CASSLRQGSGYTF
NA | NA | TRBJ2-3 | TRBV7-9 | TGTGCCAGCAGCGTACCAGATACGCAGTATTTT | CASSVPDTQYF
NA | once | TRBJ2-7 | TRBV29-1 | TGCAGCGTTTTCAGGTCCCACGAGCAGTACTTC | CSVFRSHEQYF
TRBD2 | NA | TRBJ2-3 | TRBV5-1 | TGCGCCAGCAGCTTGCTAGCGGGGGCCACAGATACGCAGTATTTT | CASSLLAGATDTQYF
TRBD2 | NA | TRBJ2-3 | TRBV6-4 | TGTGCCAGCAGTGACACAAGGCGGGAGGGCCTCGGCACAGATACGCAGTATTTT | CASSDTRREGLGTDTQYF
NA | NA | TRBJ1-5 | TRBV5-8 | TGTGCCAGCAGCTTTGAGATCGGGCCTAGCAATCAGCCCCAGCATTTT | CASSFEIGPSNQPQHF
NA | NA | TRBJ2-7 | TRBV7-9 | TGTGCCAGCAGTCTAGAGACAGAAAACTCCTACGAGCAGTACTTC | CASSLETENSYEQYF
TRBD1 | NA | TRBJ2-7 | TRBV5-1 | TGCGCCAGCAGTTCAGAAGCAGGGGGCAGCTACGAGCAGTACTTC | CASSSEAGGSYEQYF
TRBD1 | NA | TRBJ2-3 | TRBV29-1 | TGCAGCGTTTCTACAGGGGGCGGAAAAGATACGCAGTATTTT | CSVSTGGGKDTQYF
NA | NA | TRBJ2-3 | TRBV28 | TGTGCCAGCAGCGCACCCGCGATCACAGATACGCAGTATTTT | CASSAPAITDTQYF
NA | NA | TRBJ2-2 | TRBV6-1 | TGTGCCAGCAGTGAGCCAGGCTTGGCCGGGGAGCTGTTTTTT | CASSEPGLAGELFF
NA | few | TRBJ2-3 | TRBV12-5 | TGTGCTAGTGGTTTGACAGGGAGGCGCACAGATACGCAGTATTTT | CASGLTGRRTDTQYF
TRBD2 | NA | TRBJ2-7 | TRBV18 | TGTGCCAGCTCACCTCCTAACAGCGGGGGGGAGAGCGAGCAGTACTTC | CASSPPNSGGESEQYF
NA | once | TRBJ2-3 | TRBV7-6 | TGTGCCAGCAGCTTAAGGCTGCCCACAGATACGCAGTATTTT | CASSLRLPTDTQYF
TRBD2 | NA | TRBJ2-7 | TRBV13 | TGTGCCAGCAGCCCAACTAGCGGGAGGGTCCACGAGCAGTACTTC | CASSPTSGRVHEQYF
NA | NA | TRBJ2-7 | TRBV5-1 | TGCGCCAGCAGCTCCACCAGATCCTACGAGCAGTACTTC | CASSSTRSYEQYF
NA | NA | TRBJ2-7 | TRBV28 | TGTGCCAGCAGCCCTTTTGGCCACGAGCAGTACTTC | CASSPFGHEQYF
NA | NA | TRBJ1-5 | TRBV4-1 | TGCGCCAGCAGCCAACTGGGCAATCAGCCCCAGCATTTT | CASSQLGNQPQHF
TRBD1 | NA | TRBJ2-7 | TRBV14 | TGTGCCAGCAGCCCCACCCCGACAGGGGCCGAGCAGTACTTC | CASSPTPTGAEQYF
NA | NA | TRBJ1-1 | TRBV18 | TGTGCCAGCTCACCATCGGCGGGGGTGAACACTGAAGCTTTCTTT | CASSPSAGVNTEAFF